The clone carrying this T cell receptor beta chain was counted between two and nine times. The data stem from a study of blood T cell repertoires in COVID-19. In the original analysis: From reference gene primer amplification, estimates of nucleated cell counts were derived. Clones were sequenced by immunoSEQ multiplex PCR, and TCRdb holds only the in-frame ones, with some missing. Clonal size and the V and J genes are those of that table, whereas D and trimming came from the DNA. In the table there are 240,000 or so clones, around 83% of which are singletons. This clonotype was obtained from a young man who had recovered from COVID-19. Sequenced input: peripheral blood.

CDR3 nucleotide sequence: TGTGCCAGCAGCTTAGGAGATTGGCAGGGGGAAAACACCATATATTTT. Protein product: CASSLGDWQGENTIYF. V is TRBV7-6 and J is TRBJ1-3; 7 bases are shared with TRBD1. CDR1 is SGHVS and CDR2 is FNYEAQ in the germline V gene. The CDR3 contains 16 residues. V lost 1 base, J lost 6 bases, and 9 bases stayed unmatched.